This paragraph reports one TCR beta chain. Its antigen is not identified. This specimen belongs to a study of cytomegalovirus exposure and HLA in healthy donors. With 60 Vbeta and 13 Jbeta primers, the PCR was carried out. The data were produced by immunoSEQ multiplex PCR, yet TCRdb's version contains in-frame clones alone and is incomplete. The sample consists of approximately 70,000 clones, roughly 72% of them appearing once. Whole-study findings and limits: Specificity of three CMV-associated chains for CMV antigens was verified in vitro.

The receptor's source is a man aged 50 to 60 in good health and CMV-seronegative. Sequencing was done on a sample of PBMCs.

The CDR3, as DNA: TGTGCCTGGAACAGCGGCGGGTATTCACCCCTCCACTTT. Residues: CAWNSGGYSPLHF. V gene TRBV30 combines with J gene TRBJ1-6; D not certain. The germline V gene encodes CDR1 GTSNPN and CDR2 SVGIG (reference sequence). V shed 4 bases and J shed 8 bases, with 12 bases lying between them. The CDR3 contains 13 residues.